The next 26 T cell receptor beta chains were all read from a single sample in a study of PD-1 blockade in classical Hodgkin lymphoma. The data were produced by immunoSEQ multiplex PCR, yet TCRdb's version contains in-frame clones alone and is incomplete. This table has just under 100,000 clones, around four fifths appearing once. Exposure to brentuximab vedotin varied, and each patient had relapsed following autologous stem cell transplantation. The material was peripheral blood mononuclear cells (PBMCs), obtained at baseline. Receptors were obtained from a human donor with classical Hodgkin lymphoma.

The chain is built from TRBV28 and TRBJ2-7; tentatively, D is TRBD2 (6 bases). CDR3 length: 12 amino acids. Germline V gene sequence: CDR1 MDHEN, CDR2 SYDVKM. The V and J ends lost 7 bases and 3 bases respectively, with 10 bases between them. The CDR3 protein is CASKPGLYEQYF. CDR3 DNA sequence: TGTGCCAGCAAGCCGGGACTCTACGAGCAGTACTTC.

The chain uses TRBV5-1 and TRBJ2-1; 10 nucleotides agree with TRBD2. The CDR3 spans 15 residues. After removal of 4 bases from V and 3 bases from J, the junction contained 4 bases not matched to a gene. CDR1 SGHRS and CDR2 YFSETQ come from the germline V gene. CDR3 region: CASSRGLAVYNEQFF. Here the CDR3 DNA reads TGCGCCAGCAGCCGCGGACTAGCGGTCTACAATGAGCAGTTCTTC.

V usage is TRBV5-4 and J usage is TRBJ2-2; D ambiguous. V shed 0 bases and J shed 0 bases, with 3 bases lying between them. This CDR3 spans 14 amino acids. Per germline, CDR1 SGHNT and CDR2 YYREEE (reference sequence). CDR3 protein: CASSLEPNTGELFF. CDR3 nucleotides: TGTGCCAGCAGCTTGGAGCCGAACACCGGGGAGCTGTTTTTT.

V usage is TRBV10-3 and J usage is TRBJ1-2; D remains ambiguous. V was shortened by 0 bases and J by 2 bases, with 7 bases between the two germline ends. The germline CDR1 and CDR2 sequences are ENHRY and SYGVKD. This CDR3 region has 14 residues. CDR3 residues: CAISESAENYGYTF. In DNA, the CDR3 is TGTGCCATCAGTGAGTCGGCGGAGAACTATGGCTACACCTTC.

The chain is built from TRBV7-2 and TRBJ1-1; no clear D. Trimming shortened V by 3 bases and J by 2 bases, and 10 bases separated the two germline ends. There are 14 residues in the CDR3. The germline CDR1 and CDR2 sequences are SGHTA and FQGNSA. The CDR3 is CASSLSMGNTEAFF. Here the CDR3 DNA reads TGTGCCAGCAGCTTGTCGATGGGAAACACTGAAGCTTTCTTT.

The chain employs TRBV6-6 and TRBJ1-1; TRBD1 might be the D (5 bases). From germline, CDR1 is MNHNY and CDR2 SVGAGI (reference sequence). V was cut by 4 bases and J by 1 base, with 13 bases left in between. The CDR3 length is 15 residues. CDR3 amino acids: CASSLSTAANTEAFF. DNA for the CDR3: TGTGCCAGCAGTTTATCGACAGCGGCGAACACTGAAGCTTTCTTT.

The rearrangement uses TRBV6-5 and TRBJ1-2, with D possibly TRBD1 on 6 matching bases. V lost 1 base and J 8 bases, leaving 11 bases between the germline ends. The CDR3 loop spans 13 amino acids. The germline gives CDR1 MNHEY, CDR2 SVGAGI. CDR3 residues: CASSYYRDGGYTF. For the CDR3, the DNA is TGTGCCAGCAGTTACTACAGGGACGGAGGCTACACCTTC.

CDR3 in DNA: TGTGCCAGCAGCTTGCCCGGGACCGGCATGGCCACAGATACGCAGTATTTT. Its translation is CASSLPGTGMATDTQYF. The gene calls are TRBV5-4 and TRBJ2-3; the D gene could be TRBD1 or TRBD2 (5 bases each). The length of the CDR3 is 17 residues. Trimming left V 1 base short and J 2 bases short, with 17 bases between. Germline lookup yields CDR1 SGHNT and CDR2 YYREEE (reference sequence).

The chain recombines TRBV4-3 with TRBJ1-2, with 10 nucleotides matching TRBD1. Trimming removed 4 bases from V and 4 bases from J; junction bases left unmatched: 12. The CDR3 consists of 17 residues. CDR1 and CDR2 from the germline V gene are LGHNA and YSLEER. CDR3 region: CASSRGVPGQGIYGYTF. For the CDR3, the DNA is TGCGCCAGCAGCCGAGGGGTCCCGGGACAGGGGATCTATGGCTACACCTTC.

The V call is TRBV28, the J call TRBJ2-1; D is perhaps TRBD1 (5 bases). The CDR3 sequence is 15 residues long. In germline, CDR1 is MDHEN, CDR2 SYDVKM. The V end lost 6 bases, the J end lost 7 bases, and 19 bases lay between the germline ends. As DNA, the CDR3 is TGTGCCAGCAGCTCTCAGCTAGGGGTCGGAAATGAGCAGTTCTTC. Translation: CASSSQLGVGNEQFF.

The genes are TRBV30 and TRBJ2-7; a possible D gene is TRBD2 (6 bases). Germline-derived CDR1 and CDR2 are GTSNPN and SVGIG (reference sequence). Trimming removed 0 bases from V and 1 base from J, with 13 bases in between. CDR3 length equals 15 residues. CDR3 in DNA: TGTGCCTGGAGTGTAGGGCTAGCGCCTTCCTACGAGCAGTACTTC. This encodes CAWSVGLAPSYEQYF.

The J gene is TRBJ1-1, the V gene TRBV14, with unresolved D. The CDR3 extends over 15 amino acids. Germline lookup yields CDR1 SGHDN and CDR2 FVKESK. Trimming left V 0 bases short and J 5 bases short, with 13 bases between. CDR3 sequence: CASSQDPRRQTEAFF. CDR3 DNA: TGTGCCAGCAGCCAAGATCCACGGCGGCAGACTGAAGCTTTCTTT. Using reference TRBV14 and TRBJ1-1 for the parts outside the CDR3, the full variable domain is EAGVTQFPSHSVIEKGQTVTLRCDPISGHDNLYWYRRVMGKEIKFLLHFVKESKQDESGMPNNRFLAERTGGTYSTLKVQPAELEDSGVYFCASSQDPRRQTEAFFGQGTRLTVV.

This rearrangement joins TRBV7-2 to TRBJ2-5; TRBD2 might be the D (5 bases). There are 12 residues in the CDR3. Trimming stripped 4 bases from V and 4 bases from J, with 7 bases between. Germline V gene lookup returns CDR1 SGHTA and CDR2 FQGNSA. CDR3 DNA: TGTGCCAGCAGCTGGGAGAGAGAGACCCAGTACTTC. Translated: CASSWERETQYF.

This chain links TRBV10-3 with TRBJ2-1; D uncertain. Trimming removed 2 bases from V and 9 bases from J, with 5 bases in between. The CDR3 runs 11 residues. The V gene's germline CDR1 is ENHRY and CDR2 SYGVKD. The CDR3: CAISEAGEQFF. The CDR3 DNA reads TGTGCCATCAGTGAGGCCGGTGAGCAGTTCTTC.

The gene calls are TRBV5-5 and TRBJ1-4; no clear D. Trimming removed 0 bases at V and 0 bases at J, with 0 bases between. This CDR3 has 13 residues. Germline loops: CDR1 SGHKS, CDR2 YYEKEE (reference sequence). CDR3 nucleotide sequence: TGTGCCAGCAGCTTGGCAACTAATGAAAAACTGTTTTTT. Translation: CASSLATNEKLFF.

In this sample, this clone is medium-sized (0.01 to 0.1%). This rearrangement joins TRBV30 to TRBJ2-3; D unclear. This CDR3 region has 17 residues. The germline V and J ends were trimmed by 2 bases and 5 bases, with 23 bases remaining between them. CDR1 GTSNPN and CDR2 SVGIG come from the germline V gene (reference sequence). CDR3 sequence (DNA): TGTGCCTGGAGTCCGGTCGATCTCGGCGGAGAAAGAGATACGCAGTATTTT. It specifies CAWSPVDLGGERDTQYF.

V is TRBV5-1 and J is TRBJ2-1, with 7 bases identical to TRBD1. The CDR3 extends over 14 amino acids. Germline values: CDR1 SGHRS, CDR2 YFSETQ. J gave up 0 bases and V 6 bases, and 3 bases lay outside the gene matches. The CDR3: CASTSGGSYNEQFF. DNA of the CDR3: TGCGCCAGCACCTCAGGGGGCTCCTACAATGAGCAGTTCTTC.

This clone occurred once. The chain carries TRBV7-2 and TRBJ2-1; D ambiguous. CDR1 SGHTA and CDR2 FQGNSA come from the germline V gene. This CDR3 is built from 14 residues. V lost 0 bases and J 3 bases, leaving 6 bases between the germline ends. The CDR3 nucleotides are TGTGCCAGCAGCTTAGCGGTAGTCTACAATGAGCAGTTCTTC. It yields the protein CASSLAVVYNEQFF.

DNA of the CDR3: TGTGCCAGCCTAGGGGGGGCGATACCCTATGGCTACACCTTC. Translating gives CASLGGAIPYGYTF. The rearrangement links TRBV28 to TRBJ1-2, with TRBD1 as a possible D gene (6 bases). V lost 8 bases to trimming and J lost 4 bases, with 17 bases between them. Germline CDR1 MDHEN, CDR2 SYDVKM. The CDR3 has 14 amino acids.

The chain uses TRBV5-4 and TRBJ2-7; D is undetermined. This CDR3 region has 14 residues. Germline V gene data show CDR1 as SGHNT and CDR2 as YYREEE (reference sequence). Trimming took 0 bases from V and 2 from J, leaving 9 bases between them. CDR3 sequence: CASSLGGQAYEQYF. The DNA of the CDR3 is TGTGCCAGCAGCTTGGGTGGTCAGGCCTACGAGCAGTACTTC.

The chain couples TRBV6-1 to TRBJ2-7, with TRBD1 matching over 10 bases. The CDR3 is 15 amino acids. CDR1 MNHNS and CDR2 SASEGT come from the germline V gene. The V gene end was trimmed by 7 bases and the J gene end by 3 bases; junction bases not matched to a gene: 9. DNA of the CDR3: TGTGCCAGCATCCTCGGGACAGGGGTTTTCTACGAGCAGTACTTC. Protein sequence: CASILGTGVFYEQYF.

The chain links TRBV9 to TRBJ2-5; D call uncertain. The better agreement between TRBJ2-7 and the DNA end casts doubt on the J call. Germline CDR1 reads SGDLS; CDR2 reads YYNGEE. The CDR3 is 13 residues long. CDR3 amino acids: CASSVETADEQYF. DNA for the CDR3: TGTGCCAGCAGCGTAGAGACCGCCGACGAGCAGTACTTC.

The chain combines TRBV28 with TRBJ1-2, with D possibly matching TRBD1 (5 bases). The CDR3 has 13 residues. V was clipped by 8 bases and J by 8 bases, with 18 bases between them. The germline CDR1 and CDR2 sequences are MDHEN and SYDVKM. CDR3 sequence reads: CASLLTGSYGYTF. CDR3 sequence (DNA): TGTGCCAGCCTATTAACAGGTTCTTACGGCTACACCTTC.

The chain recombines TRBV2 with TRBJ1-4; no clear D gene. Trimming took 6 bases from V and 4 from J, leaving 12 bases between them. The CDR3 has 14 residues. Germline V gives CDR1 SNHLY, CDR2 FYNNEI. The CDR3 sequence: CASRNLRVNEKLFF. The CDR3 region has the DNA TGTGCCAGCAGAAATCTCAGAGTTAATGAAAAACTGTTTTTT.

By its share, this clone is medium-sized. CDR3 sequence: CASSADRERRAFF. CDR3 bases: TGTGCCAGCAGCGCTGACAGGGAAAGGAGAGCTTTCTTT. The chain couples TRBV5-4 to TRBJ1-1, with TRBD1 matching over 7 bases. From germline, CDR1 is SGHNT and CDR2 YYREEE (reference sequence). This CDR3 has 13 residues. V dropped 4 bases and J dropped 10; count of bases not matched to a gene: 10.

The V and J genes are TRBV5-1 and TRBJ2-1; a weak D match, TRBD1 (6 bases). The CDR3 loop spans 15 amino acids. Per germline, CDR1 SGHRS and CDR2 YFSETQ. Trimming removed 2 bases at V and 3 bases at J, with 12 bases between. Written as DNA, the CDR3 is TGCGCCAGCAGCTTAGGGGGATCTATCTACAATGAGCAGTTCTTC. It codes for CASSLGGSIYNEQFF.